The clone carrying this T cell receptor (beta chain) was recorded only once. V was pared by 6 bases and J by 2 bases, with 14 bases between. The CDR3 totals 14 residues. The sample is drawn from a study of blood T cells in healthy people across ages. Alongside a J-beta primer mix, a sample-barcoded 5' primer served in a second PCR lasting about 6 to 11 cycles. TCRdb passed the 5' RACE reads through MiXCR, listing each CDR3 protein once. The table has fewer than 800,000 distinct CDR3 sequences, just under 25% seen once. This sample was also put to use in a study of T cells of mothers and their children.

Material for sequencing was blood. This chain joins TRBV12-3 or TRBV12-4 and TRBJ2-7, with D possibly being TRBD2 (6 bases). The TCR originated in a boy aged 5-17 years in good health. Written as DNA, the CDR3 is TGTGCCAGCAGCCGGAGGGGATGGCCCTACGAGCAGTACTTC. Translated: CASSRRGWPYEQYF.